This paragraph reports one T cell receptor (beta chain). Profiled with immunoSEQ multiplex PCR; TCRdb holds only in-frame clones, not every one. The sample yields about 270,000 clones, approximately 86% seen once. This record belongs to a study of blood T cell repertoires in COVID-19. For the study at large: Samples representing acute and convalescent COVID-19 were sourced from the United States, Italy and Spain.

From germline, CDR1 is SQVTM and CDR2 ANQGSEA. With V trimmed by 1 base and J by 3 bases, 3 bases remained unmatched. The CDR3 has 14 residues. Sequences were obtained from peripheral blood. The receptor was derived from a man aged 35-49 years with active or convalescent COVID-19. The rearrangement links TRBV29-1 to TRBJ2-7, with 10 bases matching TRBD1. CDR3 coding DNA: TGCAGCGTTGAAGCCGGGACAGGGGACTACGAGCAGTACTTC. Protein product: CSVEAGTGDYEQYF.